This T cell receptor (beta chain) was identified in a study of T-cell memory formation after mild COVID-19. About the research overall: TCR clusters largely stayed donor specific. Broader study findings: There was a balanced CD4/CD8 profile in clones contracting day 15 to 85, and later expanders leaned CD4+.

This clonotype has only a few counts. Its target is not known. TCRdb re-called the 5' RACE reads with MiXCR, one entry per CDR3 protein. The sample has roughly 610,000 distinct CDR3 sequences; approximately 15% are singletons. The CDR3 totals 12 residues. The germline V and J ends were trimmed by 9 bases and 10 bases, with 17 bases remaining between them. Germline lookup yields CDR1 SGHRS and CDR2 YFSETQ. The material sequenced was PBMCs or a T cell subset sorted from them (not recorded which). The receptor was derived from an adult woman who had mild COVID-19 (a few samples of this study predate the infection). Cell type and time point are not known. The chain links TRBV5-1 to TRBJ2-1; D gene ambiguous. In nucleotides, the CDR3 is TGCGCCATCCCGTCCGGGTTATCGGAGCAGTTCTTC. Its translation: CAIPSGLSEQFF.